This T cell receptor beta chain is drawn from a study of neurological immune-mediated disorders. Whole-study findings and limits: Among 34 multiple sclerosis patients, 18 had repertoires that phylogenetic grouping placed in one related-CDR3 cluster, a possible signature.

TCRdb used MiXCR to reprocess the 5' RACE reads, holding one entry per CDR3 protein. The sample lists some 57,000 distinct CDR3 sequences; 3% to 4% were seen once. A note on this clonotype: Its antigen remains unknown.

There are 12 residues in the CDR3. J was trimmed by 11 bases and V by 1 base; bases with no gene match: 6. The germline CDR1 and CDR2 sequences are SGHNT and YYREEE (reference sequence). Sequencing input: PBMCs. The receptor was isolated from an older woman with multiple sclerosis. The genes are TRBV5-4 and TRBJ2-7; 7 nucleotides agree with TRBD1. The CDR3 DNA is TGTGCCAGCAGCTTGACAGGGGTTGATGAGTACTTC. It specifies CASSLTGVDEYF.